Each of the 27 T cell receptor beta chains below was sequenced from the same sample in a study of cytomegalovirus exposure and HLA in healthy donors. Researchers ran the PCR with 60 Vbeta and 13 Jbeta primers. Profiled with immunoSEQ multiplex PCR; TCRdb holds only in-frame clones, not every one. The repertoire has roughly 200,000 clones, over 60% of them found once; the top ten carry 0.6% to 0.7%. The specimen was PBMCs. The receptors originated from a man aged 18 to 35 in good health and CMV-seronegative.

The rearrangement links TRBV19 to TRBJ1-5; 7 nucleotides agree with TRBD1. Germline V CDR1 and CDR2: LNHDA, SQIVND (reference sequence). The CDR3 runs 16 residues. V shed 3 bases, J shed 1 base, and the junction held 6 bases outside the gene matches. This CDR3 is CASSIGAGGSNQPQHF. CDR3 DNA: TGTGCCAGTAGTATTGGGGCAGGGGGAAGCAATCAGCCCCAGCATTTT. Full variable domain (outside the CDR3, taken from reference TRBV19 and TRBJ1-5): DGGITQSPKYLFRKEGQNVTLSCEQNLNHDAMYWYRQDPGQGLRLIYYSQIVNDFQKGDIAEGYSVSREKKESFPLTVTSAQKNPTAFYLCASSIGAGGSNQPQHFGDGTRLSIL.

V is TRBV7-9 and J is TRBJ2-5; 9 bases are shared with TRBD1. The length of the CDR3 is 15 residues. V trimming: 4 bases; J trimming: 5 bases; junction bases outside the gene matches: 8. The germline gives CDR1 SEHNR, CDR2 FQNEAQ (reference sequence). The CDR3 protein is CASSSTHTGGETQYF. CDR3 nucleotides: TGTGCCAGCAGCTCCACCCACACAGGGGGCGAGACCCAGTACTTC.

This chain links TRBV7-8 with TRBJ2-7; 10 nucleotides agree with TRBD2. Trimming at V came to 5 bases and at J to 0 bases, leaving 10 bases not matched to a gene. Germline V gene data show CDR1 as SGHVS and CDR2 as FQNEAQ. CDR3 length equals 17 residues. The chain's CDR3 is CASSLRGLAASSYEQYF. Written as DNA, the CDR3 is TGTGCCAGCAGCCTACGAGGACTAGCGGCCAGCTCCTACGAGCAGTACTTC.

CDR3 bases: TGCAGCGCTCAAAAGCCCTCTGGGGGGGAAACTGAAGCTTTCTTT. Translated, it gives CSAQKPSGGETEAFF. V is TRBV29-1 and J is TRBJ1-1; D possibly corresponds to TRBD1 (5 bases). Trimming took off 7 bases at V and 5 bases at J, with 23 bases between the two ends. The CDR3 loop spans 15 amino acids. The germline V gene has CDR1 SQVTM and CDR2 ANQGSEA.

This chain uses TRBV28 with TRBJ2-5; D may be TRBD2 (7 bases). Germline V gene sequence: CDR1 MDHEN, CDR2 SYDVKM. Trimming took off 6 bases at V and 2 bases at J, with 13 bases between the two ends. The CDR3 consists of 14 residues. The CDR3 region has the DNA TGTGCCAGCAGACAAGGGGGGGGACAAGAGACCCAGTACTTC. It yields the protein CASRQGGGQETQYF. The variable domain in full, completed from reference TRBV28 and TRBJ2-5, reads DVKVTQSSRYLVKRTGEKVFLECVQDMDHENMFWYRQDPGLGLRLIYFSYDVKMKEKGDIPEGYSVSREKKERFSLILESASTNQTSMYLCASRQGGGQETQYFGPGTRLLVL.

This clone was seen once. V and J are TRBV11-1 and TRBJ1-6, with TRBD1 matching over 10 bases. CDR1 SGHAT and CDR2 FQDESV come from the germline V gene (reference sequence). This CDR3 is built from 14 residues. V lost 3 bases to trimming and J lost 10 bases; unmatched junction nucleotides: 3. CDR3 sequence reads: CASSFGQGGSPLHF. The CDR3 coding sequence is TGTGCCAGCAGCTTCGGACAGGGGGGGTCACCCCTCCACTTT.

This sequence joins TRBV28 and TRBJ2-7; D remains ambiguous. The CDR3 covers 14 residues. CDR1 is MDHEN, CDR2 SYDVKM, per germline. V was shortened by 6 bases and J by 2 bases, with 14 bases between the two germline ends. CDR3 sequence reads: CASRPRPLAYEQYF. CDR3 DNA: TGTGCCAGCAGGCCCCGACCTCTAGCCTACGAGCAGTACTTC. Combining the CDR3 with reference TRBV28 and TRBJ2-7 gives the whole variable domain DVKVTQSSRYLVKRTGEKVFLECVQDMDHENMFWYRQDPGLGLRLIYFSYDVKMKEKGDIPEGYSVSREKKERFSLILESASTNQTSMYLCASRPRPLAYEQYFGPGTRLTVT.

This rearrangement joins TRBV28 to TRBJ2-7, with D unresolved. CDR3 length equals 11 residues. The ends were cut back, 11 bases at V and 2 bases at J, with 10 bases in the middle. CDR1 and CDR2 from the germline V gene are MDHEN and SYDVKM. CDR3 sequence (DNA): TGTGCCTGCCTTGGGCCCTACGAGCAGTACTTC. It codes for CACLGPYEQYF.

As concerns this clone: This CDR3 is also generated by other DNA sequences in the sample. The rearrangement joins TRBV5-1 to TRBJ2-3, with 8 bases matching TRBD1. This CDR3 contains 14 residues. Germline V gene lookup returns CDR1 SGHRS and CDR2 YFSETQ. Unmatched junction bases numbered 4, after V lost 4 bases and J lost 3 bases. The CDR3 DNA reads TGCGCCAGCAGCCCGGACAGGGCAACAGATACGCAGTATTTT. This encodes CASSPDRATDTQYF.

V is TRBV7-9 and J is TRBJ2-1; TRBD1 aligns across 8 bases. Looked up from germline, CDR1 is SEHNR and CDR2 is FQNEAQ (reference sequence). This CDR3 has 16 amino acids. Germline trimming cut 3 bases from V and 5 bases from J; bases unmatched to any gene: 9. CDR3 sequence (DNA): TGTGCCAGCAGCTTCGGACAGGGCAAAGCTAACAATGAGCAGTTCTTC. Amino acid sequence: CASSFGQGKANNEQFF.

This clone was observed once. The chain joins TRBV7-2 to TRBJ2-4; TRBD2 might be the D (5 bases). The CDR3 totals 18 residues. V lost 1 base and J 2 bases, leaving 18 bases between the germline ends. Germline lookup yields CDR1 SGHTA and CDR2 FQGNSA. This CDR3 reads CASSLVGLQRGTKNIQYF. The CDR3 DNA reads as TGTGCCAGCAGCTTAGTCGGCCTCCAAAGAGGGACCAAAAACATTCAGTACTTC. Complete variable domain (other parts from reference TRBV7-2 and TRBJ2-4): GAGVSQSPSNKVTEKGKDVELRCDPISGHTALYWYRQSLGQGLEFLIYFQGNSAPDKSGLPSDRFSAERTGGSVSTLTIQRTQQEDSAVYLCASSLVGLQRGTKNIQYFGAGTRLSVL.

Only a few counts were recorded for this clone. The V call is TRBV2, the J call TRBJ2-7; 8 positions agree with TRBD2. Per germline, CDR1 SNHLY and CDR2 FYNNEI. This CDR3 is 14 amino acids long. Trimming at V came to 6 bases and at J to 3 bases, leaving 7 bases not matched to a gene. The CDR3 protein is CASRGGLEVYEQYF. For the CDR3, the DNA is TGTGCCAGCAGGGGGGGACTAGAAGTCTACGAGCAGTACTTC. Using reference TRBV2 and TRBJ2-7 for the parts outside the CDR3, the full variable domain is EPEVTQTPSHQVTQMGQEVILRCVPISNHLYFYWYRQILGQKVEFLVSFYNNEISEKSEIFDDQFSVERPDGSNFTLKIRSTKLEDSAMYFCASRGGLEVYEQYFGPGTRLTVT.

This rearrangement joins TRBV29-1 to TRBJ2-7; TRBD1 matches 9 bases. The CDR3 has 13 residues. The junction had 7 bases not matched to a gene; V was cut back by 7 bases and J by 3 bases. Germline V gene lookup returns CDR1 SQVTM and CDR2 ANQGSEA. The CDR3 DNA reads TGCAGCGGTACAGGGGGCGGGAGCTACGAGCAGTACTTC. It encodes CSGTGGGSYEQYF.

DNA of the CDR3: TGTGCCAGTAGCATTGCGGCTAACAATGAGCAGTTCTTC. Protein product: CASSIAANNEQFF. The chain recombines TRBV19 with TRBJ2-1; no reliable D call. The V end lost 6 bases, the J end lost 5 bases, and 11 bases lay between the germline ends. Germline loops: CDR1 LNHDA, CDR2 SQIVND (reference sequence). CDR3 length: 13 residues.

The chain carries TRBV19 and TRBJ2-7; possibly TRBD1 for D (5 bases). The CDR3 has 13 residues. V lost 4 bases and J lost 6, with 13 bases in between. The V gene's germline CDR1 is LNHDA and CDR2 SQIVND (reference sequence). This chain's CDR3 is CASSRGSLSEQYF. The CDR3 region has the DNA TGTGCCAGTAGTAGGGGCAGCTTGAGCGAGCAGTACTTC.

This clone was picked up a small number of times. This chain joins TRBV28 and TRBJ1-5; maybe TRBD1 (5 bases). CDR1 is MDHEN, CDR2 SYDVKM, per germline. V lost 5 bases to trimming and J lost 9 bases, with 11 bases between them. This CDR3 region has 12 residues. DNA for the CDR3: TGTGCCAGCAGTCGGCAGGGTGGGCCCCAGCATTTT. Protein sequence: CASSRQGGPQHF.

The rearrangement uses TRBV2 and TRBJ2-3, with D maybe TRBD1 (5 bases). V lost 6 bases and J 3 bases, leaving 13 bases between the germline ends. CDR3 length: 14 residues. Germline V gene sequence: CDR1 SNHLY, CDR2 FYNNEI. The CDR3 coding sequence is TGTGCCAGCAGGAAAACACAGGTTACAGATACGCAGTATTTT. Its translation: CASRKTQVTDTQYF.

This chain links TRBV19 with TRBJ2-7; 8 bases map to TRBD2. CDR3 size: 13 residues. CDR1 and CDR2 (germline): LNHDA, SQIVND (reference sequence). The V segment lost 4 bases and the J segment 3 bases; nucleotides outside the gene matches: 2. The CDR3 reads CASSKREFYEQYF. CDR3 nucleotides: TGTGCCAGTAGTAAGCGGGAGTTCTACGAGCAGTACTTC.

This chain joins TRBV6-1 and TRBJ2-7; D is perhaps TRBD1 (7 bases). Germline lookup yields CDR1 MNHNS and CDR2 SASEGT. Between the trimmed V and J ends, which lost 8 bases and 1 base, there was a span of 12 bases. This CDR3 has 13 amino acids. This CDR3 reads CASAGQSSYEQYF. CDR3 in DNA: TGTGCCAGCGCGGGACAGTCTTCCTACGAGCAGTACTTC.

The chain couples TRBV5-1 to TRBJ2-1; 10 bases map to TRBD2. This CDR3 region has 14 residues. The germline V gene encodes CDR1 SGHRS and CDR2 YFSETQ. V shed 5 bases, J shed 5 bases, and the junction held 4 bases outside the gene matches. The CDR3 spells CASSYGLADNEQFF. In DNA form, the CDR3 reads TGCGCCAGCAGTTATGGACTAGCGGACAATGAGCAGTTCTTC.

The V gene is TRBV30, the J gene TRBJ1-6; TRBD1 is a possible D gene (6 bases). Between the trimmed V and J ends, which lost 0 bases and 7 bases, there was a span of 10 bases. This CDR3 has 14 residues. Germline V CDR1 and CDR2: GTSNPN, SVGIG (reference sequence). The CDR3 region is CAWSVGQANSPLHF. The CDR3 DNA is TGTGCCTGGAGTGTGGGACAAGCGAATTCACCCCTCCACTTT.

V gene TRBV5-4 combines with J gene TRBJ2-3; weak D call: TRBD1 (5 bases). The CDR3 runs 14 residues. V was cut by 0 bases and J by 3 bases, with 8 bases left in between. Looked up from germline, CDR1 is SGHNT and CDR2 is YYREEE (reference sequence). CDR3 amino acids: CASSLGQLTDTQYF. The CDR3 nucleotides are TGTGCCAGCAGCTTGGGACAGTTGACAGATACGCAGTATTTT.

The CDR3 sequence is CASTGSGSRSYNEQFF. CDR3 bases: TGTGCCAGCACTGGTAGCGGGAGCCGTTCCTACAATGAGCAGTTCTTC. The rearrangement links TRBV28 to TRBJ2-1, with 9 positions matching TRBD2. The CDR3 sequence is 16 residues long. Germline V gene data show CDR1 as MDHEN and CDR2 as SYDVKM. V was pared by 7 bases and J by 1 base, with 8 bases of the junction left unmatched.

This chain uses TRBV5-6 with TRBJ2-3; D call uncertain. This CDR3 comprises 14 residues. Trimming cost V 1 base and J 1 base, with 7 bases left between them. Germline V CDR1 and CDR2: SGHDT, YYEEEE. The CDR3 loop reads CASSLIVGTDTQYF. DNA for the CDR3: TGTGCCAGCAGCTTGATAGTTGGCACAGATACGCAGTATTTT.

J is TRBJ1-2 and V is TRBV7-9; no definite D call. V was cut by 0 bases and J by 1 base, with 12 bases left in between. From germline, CDR1 is SEHNR and CDR2 FQNEAQ (reference sequence). The CDR3 contains 16 residues. CDR3 amino acids: CASSLAMSSYNYGYTF. For the CDR3, the DNA is TGTGCCAGCAGCTTAGCGATGAGTAGCTATAACTATGGCTACACCTTC.

The chain has TRBV5-5 and TRBJ1-2; D uncertain. This CDR3 contains 14 residues. Trimming cost V 0 bases and J 2 bases, with 8 bases left between them. In germline, CDR1 is SGHKS, CDR2 YYEKEE (reference sequence). Written as DNA, the CDR3 is TGTGCCAGCAGCTTGGCCGTCCAGAACTATGGCTACACCTTC. Its translation: CASSLAVQNYGYTF. Full variable domain (outside the CDR3, taken from reference TRBV5-5 and TRBJ1-2): DAGVTQSPTHLIKTRGQQVTLRCSPISGHKSVSWYQQVLGQGPQFIFQYYEKEERGRGNFPDRFSARQFPNYSSELNVNALLLGDSALYLCASSLAVQNYGYTFGSGTRLTVV.

The chain links TRBV30 to TRBJ1-5, with D possibly TRBD1 on 5 matching bases. The CDR3 is 13 residues long. Trimming stripped 1 base from V and 5 bases from J, with 9 bases between. Germline V gives CDR1 GTSNPN, CDR2 SVGIG (reference sequence). CDR3 sequence (DNA): TGTGCCTGGAGTGGGGGGGAGGATCAGCCCCAGCATTTT. It translates to CAWSGGEDQPQHF.